The 9 T cell receptor beta chains reported below all come from one sample, sequenced in a study of T cell changes during pregnancy in multiple sclerosis. Produced via immunoSEQ multiplex PCR; TCRdb's table is partial and in-frame only. The sample includes around 100,000 clones, roughly 93% of them seen just once. The source material was peripheral blood, sampled after pregnancy. The receptor source for this set is a female donor with multiple sclerosis, enrolled in a pregnancy study.

The chain joins TRBV13 to TRBJ1-2; 10 bases agree with TRBD1. The CDR3 length is 15 residues. Trimming at V came to 5 bases and at J to 8 bases, leaving 11 bases not matched to a gene. Germline V gene lookup returns CDR1 PRHDT and CDR2 FYEKMQ (reference sequence). Here the CDR3 DNA reads TGTGCCAGCAGCCTATACGGACAGGGGGTTGGAGGCTACACCTTC. Its translation: CASSLYGQGVGGYTF.

V gene TRBV5-6 combines with J gene TRBJ1-6; 7 bases are shared with TRBD1. The ends lost 5 bases at V and 8 bases at J; junction bases unmatched: 10. The germline gives CDR1 SGHDT, CDR2 YYEEEE. This CDR3 has 15 amino acids. The CDR3 sequence is CASRKTGLMDSPLHF. The DNA of the CDR3 is TGTGCCAGCAGGAAGACAGGGTTGATGGATTCACCCCTCCACTTT.

This chain links TRBV28 with TRBJ2-2; D gene uncertain. Per germline, CDR1 MDHEN and CDR2 SYDVKM. This CDR3 spans 12 amino acids. The V end lost 5 bases, the J end lost 6 bases, and 7 bases lay between the germline ends. This CDR3 reads CASSLSAGELFF. CDR3 nucleotides: TGTGCCAGCAGTCTTTCCGCCGGGGAGCTGTTTTTT.

The rearrangement joins TRBV25-1 to TRBJ1-3; D might be TRBD1 (6 bases). Trimming took 4 bases from V and 2 from J, leaving 9 bases between them. This CDR3 has 14 amino acids. Germline values: CDR1 MGHDK, CDR2 SYGVNS. The CDR3 reads CASSVTGTGNTIYF. In DNA form, the CDR3 reads TGTGCCAGCAGTGTAACAGGGACTGGAAACACCATATATTTT.

J is TRBJ2-1 and V is TRBV10-1; no reliable D call. The CDR3 is 15 residues long. Germline CDR1 and CDR2: WNHNN and SYGVQD (reference sequence). V was clipped by 0 bases and J by 7 bases, with 13 bases between them. The CDR3 sequence is CASSESATRRNEQFF. The CDR3 DNA is TGCGCCAGCAGTGAGTCGGCTACAAGGCGGAATGAGCAGTTCTTC.

This sequence joins TRBV6-5 and TRBJ2-7, with a tentative D call TRBD2 (7 bases). Germline CDR1 MNHEY, CDR2 SVGAGI. This CDR3 is 14 amino acids long. Trimming pared 4 bases from V and 1 base from J, leaving 11 bases between. The CDR3 sequence: CASSWRGGSYEQYF. CDR3 DNA sequence: TGTGCCAGCAGTTGGAGGGGGGGATCCTACGAGCAGTACTTC.

This chain connects TRBV27 to TRBJ2-1, with D tentatively TRBD1 (5 bases). The CDR3 runs 17 residues. Trimming took off 5 bases at V and 2 bases at J, with 19 bases between the two ends. Germline CDR1 MNHEY, CDR2 SMNVEV (reference sequence). CDR3 in DNA: TGTGCCAGCAGTACCCTACGGACATCCCGAACCTACAATGAGCAGTTCTTC. Translating gives CASSTLRTSRTYNEQFF.

The chain couples TRBV2 to TRBJ2-1, with TRBD1 identical over 7 bases. The CDR3 totals 14 residues. V was clipped by 5 bases and J by 6 bases; unmatched bases: 7. Germline CDR1 is SNHLY and CDR2 is FYNNEI. The DNA of the CDR3 is TGTGCCAGCAGTCCAAGGGGGCCCGCCAATGAGCAGTTCTTC. Encoded protein: CASSPRGPANEQFF.

The chain carries TRBV11-1 and TRBJ2-3, with TRBD1 matching over 7 bases. This CDR3 is built from 17 residues. Unmatched junction bases numbered 15, after V lost 5 bases and J lost 4 bases. Looked up from germline, CDR1 is SGHAT and CDR2 is FQDESV (reference sequence). This CDR3 reads CASSIIRTGIWADTQYF. CDR3 sequence (DNA): TGTGCCAGCAGCATAATCCGGACAGGTATTTGGGCAGATACGCAGTATTTT.